These 26 T cell receptor beta chains were all obtained from the same sample, sequenced in a study of OX40 agonist ivuxolimab in advanced cancers. TCRdb's table, derived via immunoSEQ multiplex PCR, lists solely in-frame clones and lacks some. Among 60,000 or so clones, over 80% were seen once, and the ten largest hold 23%. Sequences were derived from CD4+ or CD8+ T cells sorted from blood, sampled in a trial of the OX40 agonist ivuxolimab. These receptors originate from an adult with an advanced solid tumor such as melanoma, head and neck, liver or kidney cancer.

The rearrangement links TRBV5-4 to TRBJ2-3; no reliable D call. Germline-derived CDR1 and CDR2 are SGHNT and YYREEE (reference sequence). The V end lost 4 bases, the J end lost 6 bases, and 6 bases lay between the germline ends. The CDR3 extends over 11 amino acids. This CDR3 reads CASSPGDTQYF. The CDR3 bases are TGTGCCAGCAGCCCCGGGGATACGCAGTATTTT.

The chain is built from TRBV4-3 and TRBJ2-3, with TRBD2 identical over 7 bases. The CDR3 has 19 amino acids. V dropped 1 base and J dropped 4; count of bases not matched to a gene: 17. The germline CDR1 and CDR2 sequences are LGHNA and YSLEER. DNA of the CDR3: TGCGCCAGCAGCCAAGCGGAGCACACGACTAGCCCGGAGGCAGATACGCAGTATTTT. It specifies CASSQAEHTTSPEADTQYF.

The V gene is TRBV12-5, the J gene TRBJ1-5, with D uncertain. From germline, CDR1 is LGHNT and CDR2 FRNRAP. The ends were cut back, 1 base at V and 2 bases at J, with 18 bases in the middle. The CDR3 contains 18 residues. Here the CDR3 reads CASGLGGIPGRGNQPQHF. CDR3 in DNA: TGTGCTAGTGGTTTGGGCGGTATCCCCGGGAGGGGCAATCAGCCCCAGCATTTT.

This clone appeared once. The chain is built from TRBV27 and TRBJ2-7, with TRBD1 identical over 9 bases. After removal of 4 bases from V and 4 bases from J, the junction contained 11 bases not matched to a gene. The germline V gene encodes CDR1 MNHEY and CDR2 SMNVEV (reference sequence). The CDR3 runs 16 residues. The CDR3, as DNA: TGTGCCAGCAGTTCTAGTCCCGGGACAGGGTTATACGAGCAGTACTTC. Translation: CASSSSPGTGLYEQYF.

The chain employs TRBV2 and TRBJ2-1; 12 bases line up with TRBD2. The CDR3 consists of 17 residues. CDR1 and CDR2 from the germline V gene are SNHLY and FYNNEI. V was pared by 7 bases and J by 1 base, with 8 bases of the junction left unmatched. CDR3 nucleotide sequence: TGTGCCAGCAACCTACTAGCGGGGGGCGGGTCCTACAATGAGCAGTTCTTC. Amino acid sequence: CASNLLAGGGSYNEQFF.

About this clone itself: The sample holds other DNA sequences that translate to the same CDR3. V and J are TRBV30 and TRBJ1-5, with D perhaps matching TRBD1 (5 bases). There are 14 residues in the CDR3. The germline gives CDR1 GTSNPN, CDR2 SVGIG (reference sequence). Trimming left V 5 bases short and J 0 bases short, with 11 bases between. CDR3 DNA: TGTGCCTGGGGGACTGAGAATAGCAATCAGCCCCAGCATTTT. Translation: CAWGTENSNQPQHF. Together with reference TRBV30 and TRBJ1-5, the CDR3 gives the full variable domain: SQTIHQWPATLVQPVGSPLSLECTVEGTSNPNLYWYRQAAGRGLQLLFYSVGIGQISSEVPQNLSASRPQDRQFILSSKKLLLSDSGFYLCAWGTENSNQPQHFGDGTRLSIL.

The chain is built from TRBV29-1 and TRBJ1-2, with a possible D match to TRBD1 (5 bases). The CDR3 sequence is 14 residues long. From germline, CDR1 is SQVTM and CDR2 ANQGSEA. V was cut by 6 bases and J by 7 bases, with 21 bases left in between. The CDR3 DNA is TGCAGCGTGGCCGGGGCCCTCATTTCGGGTGGCTACACCTTC. Its protein is CSVAGALISGGYTF. Full variable domain (missing parts from reference TRBV29-1 and TRBJ1-2): SAVISQKPSRDICQRGTSLTIQCQVDSQVTMMFWYRQQPGQSLTLIATANQGSEATYESGFVIDKFPISRPNLTFSTLTVSNMSPEDSSIYLCSVAGALISGGYTFGSGTRLTVV.

Notes on this clone: At one end, the junction sequence differs from germline, possibly due to a read error. In DNA form, the CDR3 reads TGTGCCAGCAGTTCCCAGACTAGCGGGAGGGCCTACGATGAGCAGTTCTTC. It is translated as CASSSQTSGRAYDEQFF. The chain uses TRBV13 and TRBJ2-1; TRBD2 matches 14 bases. CDR1 is PRHDT, CDR2 FYEKMQ, per germline (reference sequence). The CDR3 has 17 amino acids. Full variable domain (missing parts from reference TRBV13 and TRBJ2-1): AAGVIQSPRHLIKEKRETATLKCYPIPRHDTVYWYQQGPGQDPQFLISFYEKMQSDKGSIPDRFSAQQFSDYHSELNMSSLELGDSALYFCASSSQTSGRAYDEQFFGPGTRLTVL.

This chain uses TRBV19 with TRBJ1-5; D perhaps matches TRBD1 (6 bases). The V gene lost 2 bases and the J gene lost 6 bases, with 11 bases spanning the gap. This CDR3 comprises 14 residues. Per germline, CDR1 LNHDA and CDR2 SQIVND (reference sequence). In DNA, the CDR3 is TGTGCCAGTAGTATAAGGGGGGCAGGTCAGCCCCAGCATTTT. Its translation is CASSIRGAGQPQHF.

The chain recombines TRBV28 with TRBJ1-2, with D unclear. The CDR3 runs 14 residues. V lost 3 bases, J lost 2 bases, and 10 bases lay in between. Per germline, CDR1 MDHEN and CDR2 SYDVKM. CDR3 in amino acids: CASSFNAENYGYTF. The DNA for the CDR3 is TGTGCCAGCAGTTTTAACGCGGAGAACTATGGCTACACCTTC.

The sample holds one count of this clone. J is TRBJ1-1 and V is TRBV19; D gene uncertain. Germline CDR1 and CDR2: LNHDA and SQIVND (reference sequence). V lost 3 bases and J 1 base, leaving 6 bases between the germline ends. The CDR3 has 13 amino acids. The CDR3 nucleotides read TGTGCCAGTAGTATCTGGGGGAACACTGAAGCTTTCTTT. It translates to CASSIWGNTEAFF.

The V and J genes are TRBV25-1 and TRBJ1-6; D may be TRBD1 (6 bases). This CDR3 contains 13 residues. V lost 6 bases and J lost 10, with 13 bases in between. Germline V gene sequence: CDR1 MGHDK, CDR2 SYGVNS. This CDR3 is CASRGTMNSPLHF. The CDR3 bases are TGTGCCAGCAGGGGGACAATGAACTCACCCCTCCACTTT.

The rearrangement joins TRBV30 to TRBJ1-1; D is possibly TRBD1 (6 bases). V was cut by 5 bases and J by 5 bases, with 15 bases left in between. CDR3 length equals 13 residues. CDR1 is GTSNPN, CDR2 SVGIG, per germline (reference sequence). This CDR3 reads CAWGRARGTEAFF. The CDR3 region has the DNA TGTGCCTGGGGTAGGGCCAGGGGAACTGAAGCTTTCTTT.

The chain links TRBV19 to TRBJ1-2; D call uncertain. The CDR3 totals 12 residues. Germline CDR1 LNHDA, CDR2 SQIVND (reference sequence). Trimming removed 2 bases at V and 3 bases at J, with 4 bases between. CDR3 amino acids: CASSIRDYGYTF. The DNA of the CDR3 is TGTGCCAGTAGTATAAGGGACTATGGCTACACCTTC.

The chain is built from TRBV6-6 and TRBJ1-5; D unresolved. This CDR3 comprises 14 residues. Deletions cut 0 bases from V and 0 bases from J, with 3 bases between. The germline gives CDR1 MNHNY, CDR2 SVGAGI (reference sequence). DNA for the CDR3: TGTGCCAGCAGTTACTCGGCTAGCAATCAGCCCCAGCATTTT. Protein sequence: CASSYSASNQPQHF.

This chain connects TRBV7-8 to TRBJ2-7; D gene unclear. The CDR3 consists of 11 residues. CDR1 and CDR2 from the germline V gene are SGHVS and FQNEAQ. V lost 3 bases to trimming and J lost 5 bases, with 5 bases between them. The CDR3 nucleotides read TGTGCCAGCAGCTTCACCCACGAGCAGTACGTC. Amino acids: CASSFTHEQYV.

The V gene is TRBV6-6, the J gene TRBJ1-5; possibly TRBD1 for D (5 bases). This CDR3 is built from 15 residues. The V end was cut by 6 bases, the J end by 1 base, with 13 bases between. Looked up from germline, CDR1 is MNHNY and CDR2 is SVGAGI (reference sequence). The CDR3 coding sequence is TGTGCCAGCAGGGATCTCCGGGACAGCAATCAGCCCCAGCATTTT. This translates into CASRDLRDSNQPQHF.

Turning to this clone: A junction end diverges from the germline sequence, so it may reflect a read error. The same CDR3 arises from other DNA sequences in this sample as well. V is TRBV27 and J is TRBJ1-2; TRBD1 might be the D (5 bases). The germline V gene has CDR1 MNHEY and CDR2 SMNVEV (reference sequence). The CDR3 is 14 amino acids. The CDR3 DNA is TGTGCCAGCAGTTTATCGAGCTGGGGCGATGGCTACACCTTT. It translates to CASSLSSWGDGYTF.

The V and J genes are TRBV6-5 and TRBJ2-1; 7 bases align to TRBD2. J gave up 5 bases and V 2 bases, and 6 bases lay outside the gene matches. There are 15 residues in the CDR3. Germline CDR1 and CDR2: MNHEY and SVGAGI. CDR3 DNA: TGTGCCAGCAGTTACCTAGCGGAACATCACAATGAGCAGTTCTTC. It specifies CASSYLAEHHNEQFF.

This rearrangement joins TRBV28 to TRBJ1-5; D remains unclear. The CDR3 runs to 19 residues. V lost 3 bases and J lost 0, with 21 bases in between. Germline V gene lookup returns CDR1 MDHEN and CDR2 SYDVKM. Written as DNA, the CDR3 is TGTGCCAGCAGTTTTTATAGGATGGATAGCGAATATAGCAATCAGCCCCAGCATTTT. This translates into CASSFYRMDSEYSNQPQHF. Variable domain in full (rest from reference TRBV28 and TRBJ1-5): DVKVTQSSRYLVKRTGEKVFLECVQDMDHENMFWYRQDPGLGLRLIYFSYDVKMKEKGDIPEGYSVSREKKERFSLILESASTNQTSMYLCASSFYRMDSEYSNQPQHFGDGTRLSIL.

This clone has just a few counts. V gene TRBV6-6 combines with J gene TRBJ2-5; D not resolved. The CDR3 runs to 13 residues. Looked up from germline, CDR1 is MNHNY and CDR2 is SVGAGI (reference sequence). Trimming shortened V by 1 base and J by 4 bases, and 7 bases separated the two germline ends. The CDR3 reads CASSYFYRETQYF. CDR3 nucleotide sequence: TGTGCCAGCAGTTACTTTTATAGAGAGACCCAGTACTTC.

The J gene is TRBJ2-5, the V gene TRBV9; 7 positions match TRBD2. The germline gives CDR1 SGDLS, CDR2 YYNGEE. The junction had 5 bases not matched to a gene; V was cut back by 0 bases and J by 6 bases. The CDR3 length is 14 residues. The CDR3 loop is CASSVGTSLQTQYF. Here the CDR3 DNA reads TGTGCCAGCAGCGTAGGGACTAGTCTTCAGACCCAGTACTTC.

Only one count was recorded for this clone. The V and J genes are TRBV30 and TRBJ1-4, with D perhaps matching TRBD1 (5 bases). The V and J ends lost 2 bases and 7 bases respectively, with 17 bases between them. Germline V gene lookup returns CDR1 GTSNPN and CDR2 SVGIG (reference sequence). CDR3 length: 15 residues. The CDR3 DNA reads as TGTGCCTGGAGTCTTTCAGGGAATTTGGGTGAAAAACTGTTTTTT. Translating gives CAWSLSGNLGEKLFF.

The chain is built from TRBV9 and TRBJ2-3; no clear D. The ends were cut back, 1 base at V and 4 bases at J, with 4 bases in the middle. Germline CDR1 and CDR2: SGDLS and YYNGEE. This CDR3 contains 12 residues. The chain's CDR3 is CASSVYPDTQYF. CDR3 coding DNA: TGTGCCAGCAGCGTATACCCAGATACGCAGTATTTT.

The chain links TRBV29-1 to TRBJ1-1, with D unclear. Germline V CDR1 and CDR2: SQVTM, ANQGSEA. Trimming took 3 bases from V and 2 from J, leaving 10 bases between them. The CDR3 extends over 13 amino acids. CDR3 nucleotide sequence: TGCAGCGTTGAGGCCCCCCTCAACACTGAAGCTTTCTTT. It translates to CSVEAPLNTEAFF.

The CDR3 DNA reads TGCGCCAGCAGCCAAGGGACCATCGGGGGCAATCAGCCCCAGCATTTT. This codes for CASSQGTIGGNQPQHF. V gene TRBV4-1 combines with J gene TRBJ1-5; D call uncertain. Germline CDR1 MGHRA, CDR2 YSYEKL. CDR3 length: 16 amino acids. Trimming left V 1 base short and J 2 bases short, with 12 bases between.